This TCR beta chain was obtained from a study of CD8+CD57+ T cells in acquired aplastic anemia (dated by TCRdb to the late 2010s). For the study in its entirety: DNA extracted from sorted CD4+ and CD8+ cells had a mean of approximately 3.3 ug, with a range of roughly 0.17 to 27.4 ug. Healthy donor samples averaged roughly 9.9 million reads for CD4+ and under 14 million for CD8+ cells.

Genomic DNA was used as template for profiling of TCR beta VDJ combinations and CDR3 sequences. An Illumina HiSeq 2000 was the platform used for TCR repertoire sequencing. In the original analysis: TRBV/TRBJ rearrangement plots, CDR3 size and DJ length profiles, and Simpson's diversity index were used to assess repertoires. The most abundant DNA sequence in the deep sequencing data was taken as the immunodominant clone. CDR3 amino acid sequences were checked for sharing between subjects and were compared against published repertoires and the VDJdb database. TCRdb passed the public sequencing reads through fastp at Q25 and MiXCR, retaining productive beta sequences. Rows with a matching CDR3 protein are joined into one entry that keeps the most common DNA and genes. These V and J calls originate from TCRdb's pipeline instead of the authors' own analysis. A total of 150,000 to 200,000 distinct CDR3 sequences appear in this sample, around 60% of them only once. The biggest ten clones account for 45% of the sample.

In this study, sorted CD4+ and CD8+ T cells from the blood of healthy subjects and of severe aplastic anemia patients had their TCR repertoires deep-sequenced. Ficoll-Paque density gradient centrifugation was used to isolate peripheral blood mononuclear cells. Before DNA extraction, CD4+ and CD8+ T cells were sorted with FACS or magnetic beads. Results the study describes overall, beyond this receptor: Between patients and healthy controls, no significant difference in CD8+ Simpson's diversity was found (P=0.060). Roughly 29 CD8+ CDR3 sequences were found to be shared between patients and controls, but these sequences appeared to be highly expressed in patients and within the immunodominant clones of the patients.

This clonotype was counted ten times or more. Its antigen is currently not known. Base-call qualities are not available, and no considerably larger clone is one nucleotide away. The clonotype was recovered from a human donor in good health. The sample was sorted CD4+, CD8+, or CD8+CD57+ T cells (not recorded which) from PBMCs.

The DNA sequence is given as TGTGCCAGCACCGTCGCATACACCGGGGAGCTGTTTTTT. Translated, this gives CASTVAYTGELFF. The rearranged segments are TRBV2 and TRBJ2-2; the D gene cannot be named for sure. Taken from cysteine to phenylalanine, the CDR3 has 13 residues. Only the CDR3 portion is preserved as DNA: 39 bases, with reading frame beginning at the first base. CDR1 SNHLY and CDR2 FYNNEI were looked up in the germline V gene. V is shortened by 7 bases, J by 3 bases, and the region joining them spans 9 bases. Beyond the CDR3, the reference TRBV2 and TRBJ2-2 genes provide the residues; the full variable domain reads: EPEVTQTPSHQVTQMGQEVILRCVPISNHLYFYWYRQILGQKVEFLVSFYNNEISEKSEIFDDQFSVERPDGSNFTLKIRSTKLEDSAMYFCASTVAYTGELFFGEGSRLTVL.